Given below is one T cell receptor (beta chain) in context. The target antigen is unknown. This specimen comes from a study of blood T cells in healthy people across ages. Background on the study: Per every two T cells, about one barcoded beta molecule was captured by template switching. Notes on the study in general: Leaving the PBMCs unsorted stopped any conclusive comparison of naive versus antigen-experienced cells. Diversity of TCR beta per million T cells declined in a roughly linear way with age.

The authors drew around 9.3 milliliters of peripheral blood from each donor. With a J-beta primer mix and a sample-barcoded 5' primer, a second PCR ran roughly 6 to 11 cycles. MiXCR, run by TCRdb on the 5' RACE reads, gives a single entry per CDR3 protein. The table includes approximately 1.5 million distinct CDR3 sequences, roughly 32% detected once. Losses at the gene ends were 1 base for V and 5 bases for J; bases not matched to a gene: 6. CDR1 and CDR2 (germline): SGHVS, FNYEAQ. This CDR3 has 16 amino acids. The clonotype comes from a woman in her thirties in good health. V usage is TRBV7-6 and J usage is TRBJ2-7; TRBD2 aligns across 12 bases. What was sequenced was blood. The CDR3 sequence: CASSLGLAGDPDEQYF. CDR3 in DNA: TGTGCCAGCAGCTTAGGACTAGCGGGGGACCCAGACGAGCAGTACTTC.